This is a list of T cell receptor beta chains from one sample in a study of blood T cell repertoires in COVID-19. Sequencing used immunoSEQ multiplex PCR; TCRdb keeps in-frame clones, though not all of them. The sample lists 360,000 or so clones; approximately 89% were seen once. Input material: peripheral blood. These receptors all come from a woman aged 60-70 years with COVID-19, enrolled during active disease. The CDR3 runs from the conserved cysteine through the conserved F or W. The order of the fields is CDR3 length, J gene, V gene, CDR3 protein.

CDR3 length: 16
J gene: TRBJ2-7
V gene: TRBV4-1
CDR3 protein: CASSQAGTSGTYEQYF

CDR3 length: 17
J gene: TRBJ1-6
V gene: TRBV10-3
CDR3 protein: CAISESSQGMRNSPLHF

CDR3 length: 14
J gene: TRBJ1-5
V gene: TRBV9
CDR3 protein: CASSVAGGGQPQHF

CDR3 length: 14
J gene: TRBJ1-4
V gene: TRBV6-5
CDR3 protein: CASSYNRGQEKLFF

CDR3 length: 14
J gene: TRBJ2-5
V gene: TRBV20-1
CDR3 protein: CSASSGVTQGTQYF

CDR3 length: 15
J gene: TRBJ1-5
V gene: TRBV6-6
CDR3 protein: CASSQPGIQNQPQHF

CDR3 length: 16
J gene: TRBJ2-2
V gene: TRBV3-1/TRBV3-2
CDR3 protein: CASSHLRGPGTGELFF

CDR3 length: 12
J gene: TRBJ2-2
V gene: TRBV19
CDR3 protein: CATGKRYGELFF

CDR3 length: 14
J gene: TRBJ1-2
V gene: TRBV10-3
CDR3 protein: CAISESLGGYGYTF

CDR3 length: 16
J gene: TRBJ2-2
V gene: TRBV15
CDR3 protein: CATSRAGGGDTGELFF

CDR3 length: 17
J gene: TRBJ2-2
V gene: TRBV9
CDR3 protein: CASSVGTSGANTGELFF

CDR3 length: 11
J gene: TRBJ2-5
V gene: TRBV6-5
CDR3 protein: CASTNKETQYF

CDR3 length: 15
J gene: TRBJ1-4
V gene: TRBV20-1
CDR3 protein: CSASGQGATNEKLFF

CDR3 length: 15
J gene: TRBJ2-5
V gene: TRBV4-1
CDR3 protein: CASSQTGTRGETQYF

CDR3 length: 15
J gene: TRBJ2-4
V gene: TRBV6-5
CDR3 protein: CASSSGGTAKNIQYF

CDR3 length: 16
J gene: TRBJ1-1
V gene: TRBV4-2
CDR3 protein: CASSQDLGRQDTEAFF

CDR3 length: 15
J gene: TRBJ2-3
V gene: TRBV9
CDR3 protein: CASSLSGGSTDTQYF

CDR3 length: 11
J gene: TRBJ2-1
V gene: TRBV12-3/TRBV12-4
CDR3 protein: CATSRGNEQFF

CDR3 length: 13
J gene: TRBJ2-2
V gene: TRBV2
CDR3 protein: CASSEAHGGELFF

CDR3 length: 12
J gene: TRBJ1-2
V gene: TRBV16
CDR3 protein: CASRQGAWGYTF

CDR3 length: 12
J gene: TRBJ1-2
V gene: TRBV3-1/TRBV3-2
CDR3 protein: CASSQTDYGYTF

CDR3 length: 18
J gene: TRBJ1-1
V gene: TRBV2
CDR3 protein: CASSEGLTAGGWNTEAFF

CDR3 length: 13
J gene: TRBJ2-7
V gene: TRBV5-8
CDR3 protein: CASSLGDRGTGYF

CDR3 length: 14
J gene: TRBJ2-3
V gene: TRBV5-1
CDR3 protein: CASRSAGTTDTQYF

CDR3 length: 13
J gene: TRBJ1-5
V gene: TRBV19
CDR3 protein: CASSYDSLQPQHF

CDR3 length: 15
J gene: TRBJ2-2
V gene: TRBV6-6
CDR3 protein: CASNQRSSNTGELFF

CDR3 length: 12
J gene: TRBJ1-2
V gene: TRBV29-1
CDR3 protein: CSVEGRDYGYTF

CDR3 length: 13
J gene: TRBJ1-1
V gene: TRBV19
CDR3 protein: CASRGQRNTEAFF

CDR3 length: 15
J gene: TRBJ1-3
V gene: TRBV13
CDR3 protein: CASSRTGLVGNTIYF

CDR3 length: 14
J gene: TRBJ1-1
V gene: TRBV18
CDR3 protein: CASSQLQGTGEAFF

CDR3 length: 15
J gene: TRBJ2-1
V gene: TRBV5-1
CDR3 protein: CASSYRLTSYNEQFF

CDR3 length: 13
J gene: TRBJ1-4
V gene: TRBV18
CDR3 protein: CASSAASNEKLFF

CDR3 length: 13
J gene: TRBJ1-2
V gene: TRBV28
CDR3 protein: CASSRQGVEGYTF

CDR3 length: 16
J gene: TRBJ2-2
V gene: TRBV7-9
CDR3 protein: CASSLALPPGTGELFF

CDR3 length: 16
J gene: TRBJ1-4
V gene: TRBV11-2
CDR3 protein: CASSLDFTGASEKLFF

CDR3 length: 16
J gene: TRBJ2-4
V gene: TRBV6-6
CDR3 protein: CASSQGGQLAKNIQYF

CDR3 length: 18
J gene: TRBJ1-1
V gene: TRBV6-1
CDR3 protein: CASSGRDRAIGSGTEAFF

CDR3 length: 16
J gene: TRBJ2-1
V gene: TRBV7-2
CDR3 protein: CASSSSTNPGENEQFF

CDR3 length: 13
J gene: TRBJ1-1
V gene: TRBV19
CDR3 protein: CASSSRGYTEAFF

CDR3 length: 16
J gene: TRBJ1-3
V gene: TRBV3-1/TRBV3-2
CDR3 protein: CASSQDSAGVGNTIYF

CDR3 length: 13
J gene: TRBJ1-2
V gene: TRBV5-1
CDR3 protein: CASSTDRGYGYTF

CDR3 length: 11
J gene: TRBJ1-1
V gene: TRBV15
CDR3 protein: CATTRTGEAFF

CDR3 length: 14
J gene: TRBJ1-1
V gene: TRBV6-1
CDR3 protein: CASSESGGDTEAFF

CDR3 length: 17
J gene: TRBJ1-3
V gene: TRBV11-2
CDR3 protein: CASSSKQDRLSGNTIYF

CDR3 length: 13
J gene: TRBJ1-6
V gene: TRBV19
CDR3 protein: CASKAQGSSPLHF

CDR3 length: 13
J gene: TRBJ1-1
V gene: TRBV7-8
CDR3 protein: CASSAGTNTEAFF

CDR3 length: 15
J gene: TRBJ2-3
V gene: TRBV7-9
CDR3 protein: CASSPGTSGTDTQYF

CDR3 length: 14
J gene: TRBJ1-2
V gene: TRBV2
CDR3 protein: CAGRATGVYDGYTF

CDR3 length: 15
J gene: TRBJ2-3
V gene: TRBV7-6
CDR3 protein: CASSSGQGNTDTQYF

CDR3 length: 15
J gene: TRBJ2-3
V gene: TRBV9
CDR3 protein: CASSVTGGRIDTQYF

CDR3 length: 13
J gene: TRBJ2-2
V gene: TRBV6-5
CDR3 protein: CATRDRAPGELFF

CDR3 length: 15
J gene: TRBJ2-1
V gene: TRBV28
CDR3 protein: CASSRLAGGQNEQFF

CDR3 length: 14
J gene: TRBJ2-7
V gene: TRBV2
CDR3 protein: CASSVTGEAYEQYF

CDR3 length: 15
J gene: TRBJ1-2
V gene: TRBV5-4
CDR3 protein: CASSIDRGEKDGYTF

CDR3 length: 14
J gene: TRBJ1-1
V gene: TRBV5-1
CDR3 protein: CASSLLQGYTEAFF

CDR3 length: 14
J gene: TRBJ2-1
V gene: TRBV5-4
CDR3 protein: CASSLIGGTYEQFF

CDR3 length: 19
J gene: TRBJ1-3
V gene: TRBV15
CDR3 protein: CATSRDLSDRAISGNTIYF

CDR3 length: 15
J gene: TRBJ1-2
V gene: TRBV29-1
CDR3 protein: CSVEGRRAGHYGYTF

CDR3 length: 11
J gene: TRBJ1-1
V gene: TRBV2
CDR3 protein: CASRTGAEAFF

CDR3 length: 17
J gene: TRBJ2-7
V gene: TRBV21-1
CDR3 protein: CASSILGRGPKRYEQYF